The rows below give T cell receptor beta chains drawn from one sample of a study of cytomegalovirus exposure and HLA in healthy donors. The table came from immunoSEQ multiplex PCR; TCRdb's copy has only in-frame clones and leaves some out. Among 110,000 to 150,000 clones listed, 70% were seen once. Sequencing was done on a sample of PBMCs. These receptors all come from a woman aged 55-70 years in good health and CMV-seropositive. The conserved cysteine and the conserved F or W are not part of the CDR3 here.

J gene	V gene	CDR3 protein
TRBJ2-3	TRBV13	ASSSNSGFSTDTQY
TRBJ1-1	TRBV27	ASSLLLNTEAF
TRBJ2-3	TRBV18	ASSPSGMSTDTQY
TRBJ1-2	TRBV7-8	ASSLMSGTGINYGYT
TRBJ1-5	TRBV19	ASSIRSGSAKPQH
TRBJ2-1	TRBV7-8	ASSPWDPSGVRIYEQF
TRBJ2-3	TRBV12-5	ASGQTSGSGADTQY
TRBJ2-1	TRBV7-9	ASSPGQSFNEQF
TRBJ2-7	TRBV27	ASSPGTGTGNEQY
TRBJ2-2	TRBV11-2	ASSRGGQGSFGELF
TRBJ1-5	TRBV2	ASKLDRGSNQPQH
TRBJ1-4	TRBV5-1	ASSLQTGGEKLF
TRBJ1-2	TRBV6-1	ASNPTGDYGYT
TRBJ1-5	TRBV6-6	ASYHQGAGGNQPQH
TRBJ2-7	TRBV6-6	ASSYLLYEQY
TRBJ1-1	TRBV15	ATSRGTGINTEAF
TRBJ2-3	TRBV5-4	ASSPRGAGFTDTQY
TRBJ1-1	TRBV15	ATSRVPKNTEAF
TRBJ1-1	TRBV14	ASSQRIWTGAENTEAF
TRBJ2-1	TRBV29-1	SAETGLRAGNEQF
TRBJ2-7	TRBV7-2	ASSLTGVGLEQY
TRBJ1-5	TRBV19	ASSITQGSNQPQH
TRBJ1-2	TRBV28	ASNSDRSYGYT
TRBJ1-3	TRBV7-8	ASSLRTGPPGNTIY
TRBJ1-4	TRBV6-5	ASSYSGTGKEKLF
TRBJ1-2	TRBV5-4	ASSLQQVNYGYT
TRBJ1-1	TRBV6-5	ASSYSDRPELTEAF
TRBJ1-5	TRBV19	ASTPPGQGLNQPQH
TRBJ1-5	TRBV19	ASAMGDSNQPQH
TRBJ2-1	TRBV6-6	ASSYEGTSGRDEQF
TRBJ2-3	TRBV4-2	ASSLGLEGVLDYTQY
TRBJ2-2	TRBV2	ASSDRGRGTGELF
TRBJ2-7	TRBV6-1	ASSEAWDSREQY
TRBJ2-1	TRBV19	ASSISGGRDEQF
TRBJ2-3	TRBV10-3	AISELAGAQDTQY
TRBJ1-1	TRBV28	ASSSTANTEAF
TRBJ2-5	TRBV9	ASSLGTGAQTQY
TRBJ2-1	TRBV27	ASSLSDSSYNEQF
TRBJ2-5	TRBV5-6	ASSQQGRGETQY
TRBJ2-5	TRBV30	AWSAGGAETQY
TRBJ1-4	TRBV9	ASSVGTGGEKLF
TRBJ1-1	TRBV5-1	ASSRGQGGTEAF
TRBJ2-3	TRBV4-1	ASSQVPGQGSPASTDTQY